This T cell receptor (beta chain) derives from a study of T cells after somatic rescue of genetic block. CDR1 is MNHNS, CDR2 SASEGT, per germline. The CDR3 length is 13 residues. V lost 10 bases to trimming and J lost 7 bases, with 19 bases between them. Data came from immunoSEQ multiplex PCR; TCRdb stores just in-frame clones and leaves some out. In the table there are 110,000 or so clones, about 93% of which are singletons. The specimen sequenced was peripheral blood mononuclear cells (PBMCs). The chain joins TRBV6-1 to TRBJ2-5; unclear D gene. This clonotype originated in a woman younger than 35. The CDR3 is CATHSSLMGTQYF. The CDR3 DNA is TGTGCCACCCATAGCTCCCTTATGGGGACCCAGTACTTC.